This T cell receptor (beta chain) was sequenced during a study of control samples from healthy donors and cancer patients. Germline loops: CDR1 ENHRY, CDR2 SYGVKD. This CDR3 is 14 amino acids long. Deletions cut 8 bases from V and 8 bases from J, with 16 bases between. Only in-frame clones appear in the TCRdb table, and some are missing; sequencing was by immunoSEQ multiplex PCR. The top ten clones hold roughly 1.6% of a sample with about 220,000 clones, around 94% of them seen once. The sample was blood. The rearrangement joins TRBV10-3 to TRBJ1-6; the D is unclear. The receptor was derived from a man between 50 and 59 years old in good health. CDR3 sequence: CAISAGSLDSPLHF. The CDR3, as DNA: TGTGCCATCTCCGCCGGTTCGTTGGATTCACCCCTCCACTTT.